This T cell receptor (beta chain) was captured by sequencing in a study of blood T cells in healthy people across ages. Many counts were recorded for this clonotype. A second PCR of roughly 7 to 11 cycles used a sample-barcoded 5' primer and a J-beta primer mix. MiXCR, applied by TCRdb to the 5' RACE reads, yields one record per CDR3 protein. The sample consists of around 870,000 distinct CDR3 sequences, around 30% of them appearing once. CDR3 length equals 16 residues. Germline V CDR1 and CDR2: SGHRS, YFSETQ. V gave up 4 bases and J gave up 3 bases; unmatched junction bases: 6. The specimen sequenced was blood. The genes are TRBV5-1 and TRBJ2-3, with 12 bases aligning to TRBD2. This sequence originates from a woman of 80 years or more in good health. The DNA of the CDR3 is TGCGCCAGCAGCCCCCGGACTAGCGGGGTAACAGATACGCAGTATTTT. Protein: CASSPRTSGVTDTQYF.